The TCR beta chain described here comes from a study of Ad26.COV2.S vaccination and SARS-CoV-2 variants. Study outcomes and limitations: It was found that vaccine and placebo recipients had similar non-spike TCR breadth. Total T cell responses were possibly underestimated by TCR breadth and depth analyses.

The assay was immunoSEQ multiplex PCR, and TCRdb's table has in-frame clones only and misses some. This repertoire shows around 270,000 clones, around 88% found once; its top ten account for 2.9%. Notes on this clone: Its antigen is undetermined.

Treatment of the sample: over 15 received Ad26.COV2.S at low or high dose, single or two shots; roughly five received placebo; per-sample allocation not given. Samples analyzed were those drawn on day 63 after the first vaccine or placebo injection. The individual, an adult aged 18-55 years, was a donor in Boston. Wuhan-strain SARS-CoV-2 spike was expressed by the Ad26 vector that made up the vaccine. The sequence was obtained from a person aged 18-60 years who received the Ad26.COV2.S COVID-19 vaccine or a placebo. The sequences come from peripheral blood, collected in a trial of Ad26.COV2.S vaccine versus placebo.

CDR3 region: CASSSQERRGNTIYF. The CDR3 nucleotides read TGTGCCAGCAGCTCTCAGGAGCGTAGGGGAAACACCATATATTTT. The chain links TRBV6-5 to TRBJ1-3; no firm D call. Germline-derived CDR1 and CDR2 are MNHEY and SVGAGI. The CDR3 has 15 residues. The V end lost 6 bases, the J end lost 4 bases, and 16 bases lay between the germline ends.